This is a list of T cell receptor beta chains from one sample in a study of identical twins. Via MiXCR, TCRdb re-called the 5' RACE reads, giving one row per CDR3 protein. The table includes 230,000 or so distinct CDR3 sequences, roughly 8.7% detected once. The same sample was also studied in work on yellow fever vaccine responses in identical twins.

The sequenced sample consisted of CD8+ T cells sorted from blood. The receptors were sampled from a woman aged 18-29 years in good health. The CDR3 runs from the conserved cysteine through the conserved F or W. The D gene is left open where the match is weak. Size is stated for part of the rows, as once, few or many counts, or as a class when the clone is expanded.

D | J | size | V | CDR3 | DNA
TRBD1 | TRBJ1-4 | many | TRBV29-1 | CSVEDEGQLLNEKLFF | TGCAGCGTTGAAGATGAGGGACAGCTTCTTAATGAAAAACTGTTTTTT
. | TRBJ1-3 | . | TRBV12-3/TRBV12-4 | CASTPHPESSGNTIYF | TGTGCCAGCACTCCTCACCCAGAGAGCTCTGGAAACACCATATATTTT
. | TRBJ2-7 | many | TRBV4-3 | CASSQDHPGRSYF | TGCGCCAGCAGCCAAGATCATCCAGGGAGGTCCTACTTC
. | TRBJ2-7 | few | TRBV7-9 | CASSFGDKYEQYF | TGTGCCAGCAGCTTCGGGGATAAGTACGAGCAGTACTTC
. | TRBJ2-5 | many | TRBV5-1 | CASSFYLAQNQETQYF | TGCGCCAGCAGCTTTTATTTGGCGCAGAACCAAGAGACCCAGTACTTC
TRBD2 | TRBJ2-1 | . | TRBV7-9 | CASSATSGRARNEQFF | TGTGCCAGCAGCGCGACTAGCGGGAGGGCCCGGAATGAGCAGTTCTTC
. | TRBJ1-5 | few | TRBV6-2/TRBV6-3 | CASSYIGEGDQPQHF | TGTGCCAGCAGTTACATCGGGGAGGGGGATCAGCCCCAGCATTTT
. | TRBJ2-3 | . | TRBV5-6 | CASSTYFRQAITDTQYF | TGTGCCAGCAGCACCTATTTTAGACAGGCGATCACAGATACGCAGTATTTT
TRBD2 | TRBJ2-4 | . | TRBV29-1 | CSVEDFIPGLAGARGIAKNIQYF | TGCAGCGTTGAAGATTTTATCCCCGGACTAGCGGGAGCGAGGGGGATAGCCAAAAACATTCAGTACTTC
. | TRBJ2-7 | . | TRBV12-3/TRBV12-4 | CASKQSGARNKGSYEQYF | TGTGCCAGCAAGCAATCAGGGGCCCGAAATAAGGGTTCCTACGAGCAGTACTTC
. | TRBJ2-1 | many | TRBV11-2 | CASSLAHEQFF | TGTGCCAGCAGTTTAGCTCATGAGCAGTTCTTC
. | TRBJ2-7 | . | TRBV20-1 | CSARDRGSSYEQYF | TGCAGTGCTAGAGACAGGGGAAGCTCCTACGAGCAGTACTTC
TRBD1 | TRBJ1-6 | . | TRBV12-3/TRBV12-4 | CASSFGQGGSYNSPLHF | TGTGCCAGCAGTTTCGGACAGGGAGGGTCCTATAATTCACCCCTCCACTTT
. | TRBJ2-7 | once | TRBV10-3 | CAISESVGGSYEQYF | TGTGCCATCAGTGAGTCGGTAGGGGGAAGTTACGAGCAGTACTTC
TRBD2 | TRBJ2-7 | many | TRBV27 | CASTRTGGGAYEQYF | TGTGCCAGCACCCGTACTGGCGGGGGGGCCTACGAGCAGTACTTC
. | TRBJ2-7 | . | TRBV7-8 | CASSPTAGAVYEQYF | TGTGCCAGCAGCCCCACCGCCGGGGCGGTCTACGAGCAGTACTTC
TRBD1 | TRBJ2-5 | . | TRBV2 | CASSATGGSEEQETQYF | TGTGCCAGCAGTGCGACAGGGGGAAGCGAAGAACAAGAGACCCAGTACTTC
. | TRBJ2-2 | many | TRBV28 | CASSLVEVTGELFF | TGTGCCAGCAGTTTAGTGGAAGTTACCGGGGAGCTGTTTTTT
TRBD2 | TRBJ2-3 | many | TRBV7-9 | CASSLELAVSTDTQYF | TGTGCCAGCAGCTTAGAACTAGCGGTGAGCACAGATACGCAGTATTTT
TRBD1 | TRBJ2-5 | many | TRBV27 | CASSTNTDRGRQETQYF | TGTGCCAGCAGTACCAACACGGACAGGGGTAGACAAGAGACCCAGTACTTC
TRBD2 | TRBJ2-1 | many | TRBV4-3 | CASSQETSGYYNEQFF | TGCGCCAGCAGCCAAGAAACTAGCGGATATTACAATGAGCAGTTCTTC
TRBD2 | TRBJ2-5 | . | TRBV27 | CASSSRSSGRGGWETQYF | TGTGCCAGCAGTTCCCGCAGTAGCGGGAGGGGCGGTTGGGAGACCCAGTACTTC
. | TRBJ1-1 | many | TRBV29-1 | CSVEGQYTEAFF | TGCAGCGTTGAAGGACAGTACACTGAAGCTTTCTTT
TRBD2 | TRBJ2-1 | many | TRBV7-9 | CASSSPLAGAGEQFF | TGTGCCAGCAGCTCCCCACTGGCGGGAGCGGGAGAGCAGTTCTTC
. | TRBJ2-2 | few | TRBV3-1 | CASSQDPGELFF | TGTGCCAGCAGCCAAGACCCCGGGGAGCTGTTTTTT
TRBD2 | TRBJ2-1 | . | TRBV7-3 | CASSLEGAGVLYNEQFF | TGTGCCAGCAGCTTAGAAGGGGCGGGGGTGTTATACAATGAGCAGTTCTTC
TRBD1 | TRBJ1-1 | . | TRBV7-9 | CASSLFDRGNTEAFF | TGTGCCAGCAGCTTATTTGACAGGGGAAACACTGAAGCTTTCTTT
. | TRBJ2-1 | . | TRBV7-9 | CASSSRDLGHNEQFF | TGTGCCAGCAGCTCAAGGGACCTTGGCCACAATGAGCAGTTCTTC
. | TRBJ1-1 | many | TRBV4-1 | CASSQAGPEAFF | TGCGCCAGCAGCCAAGCCGGCCCTGAAGCTTTCTTT
. | TRBJ2-2 | many | TRBV4-3 | CASSQDRLNTGELFF | TGCGCCAGCAGCCAAGATAGACTGAACACCGGGGAGCTGTTTTTT
. | TRBJ2-5 | many | TRBV12-3/TRBV12-4 | CASRGLGGETQYF | TGTGCCAGCAGAGGACTGGGCGGAGAGACCCAGTACTTC
. | TRBJ2-5 | few | TRBV7-9 | CASSGVAQETQYF | TGTGCCAGCAGCGGGGTTGCACAAGAGACCCAGTACTTC
. | TRBJ2-7 | . | TRBV19 | CASSLRGPYYEQYF | TGTGCCAGTAGCCTTAGGGGACCATATTACGAGCAGTACTTC
. | TRBJ1-1 | . | TRBV9 | CASSVGGTVTEAFF | TGTGCCAGCAGCGTAGGCGGTACTGTCACTGAAGCTTTCTTT
TRBD1 | TRBJ2-7 | . | TRBV12-3/TRBV12-4 | CASTLRTGGGTHEQYF | TGTGCCAGCACCCTCCGGACAGGGGGGGGGACCCACGAGCAGTACTTC
. | TRBJ1-5 | many | TRBV29-1 | CSVQGLNQPQHF | TGCAGCGTACAGGGATTAAATCAGCCCCAGCATTTT
TRBD2 | TRBJ2-3 | few | TRBV7-3 | CASGLSGGADTQYF | TGTGCCAGCGGCCTGAGCGGGGGGGCGGATACGCAGTATTTT
. | TRBJ2-3 | few | TRBV21-1 | CASSKGSGGLTADTQYF | TGTGCCAGCAGCAAAGGGTCGGGGGGGCTTACTGCAGATACGCAGTATTTT
. | TRBJ1-6 | few | TRBV12-3/TRBV12-4 | CASSLQGLYSPLHF | TGTGCCAGCAGTTTACAGGGTCTTTATTCACCCCTCCACTTT
. | TRBJ2-7 | . | TRBV20-1 | CSASGVYEQYF | TGCAGTGCTAGTGGGGTCTACGAGCAGTACTTC
TRBD1 | TRBJ2-1 | . | TRBV9 | CASSVGDRVENEQFF | TGTGCCAGCAGCGTAGGGGACAGGGTGGAAAATGAGCAGTTCTTC
TRBD1 | TRBJ2-2 | few | TRBV7-9 | CASSFPGQGFDGELFF | TGTGCCAGCAGCTTTCCCGGACAGGGCTTCGACGGGGAGCTGTTTTTT
. | TRBJ1-1 | few | TRBV3-1 | CASSQDPLLLGNTEAFF | TGTGCCAGCAGCCAAGATCCTTTATTACTTGGGAACACTGAAGCTTTCTTT
TRBD2 | TRBJ2-7 | few | TRBV20-1 | CSARVWGGYEQYF | TGCAGTGCTAGAGTTTGGGGGGGCTACGAGCAGTACTTC
TRBD1 | TRBJ2-7 | many | TRBV5-6 | CASSLIQGAYEQYF | TGTGCCAGCAGCTTAATACAGGGGGCTTACGAGCAGTACTTC
. | TRBJ2-5 | few | TRBV12-5 | CASGLGTQETQYF | TGTGCTAGTGGTTTAGGGACCCAAGAGACCCAGTACTTC